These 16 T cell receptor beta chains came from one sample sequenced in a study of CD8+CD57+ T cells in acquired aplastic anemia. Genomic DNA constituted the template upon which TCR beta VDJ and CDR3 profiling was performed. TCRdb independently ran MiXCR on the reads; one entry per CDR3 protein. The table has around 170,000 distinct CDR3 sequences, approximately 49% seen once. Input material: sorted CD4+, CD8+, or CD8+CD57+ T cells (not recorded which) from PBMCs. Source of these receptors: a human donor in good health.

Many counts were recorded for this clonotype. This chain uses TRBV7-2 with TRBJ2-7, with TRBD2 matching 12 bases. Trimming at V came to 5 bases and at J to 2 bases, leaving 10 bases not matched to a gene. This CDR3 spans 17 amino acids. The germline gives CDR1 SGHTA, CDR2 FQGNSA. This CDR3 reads CASSPQVLAGGTYEQYF. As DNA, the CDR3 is TGTGCCAGCAGCCCCCAGGTTCTAGCGGGAGGGACCTACGAGCAGTACTTC.

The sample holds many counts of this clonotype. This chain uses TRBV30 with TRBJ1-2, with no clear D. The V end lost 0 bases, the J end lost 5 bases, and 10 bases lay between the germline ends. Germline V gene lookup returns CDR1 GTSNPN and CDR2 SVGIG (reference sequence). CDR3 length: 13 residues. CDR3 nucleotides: TGTGCCTGGAGTGTCGGACTGCTATATGGCTACACCTTC. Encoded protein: CAWSVGLLYGYTF.

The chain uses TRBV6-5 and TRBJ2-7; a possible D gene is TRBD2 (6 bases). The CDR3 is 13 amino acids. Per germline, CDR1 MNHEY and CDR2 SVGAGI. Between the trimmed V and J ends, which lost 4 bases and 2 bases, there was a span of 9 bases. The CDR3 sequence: CASSSGRPYEQYF. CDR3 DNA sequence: TGTGCCAGCAGTTCAGGGAGGCCCTACGAGCAGTACTTC.

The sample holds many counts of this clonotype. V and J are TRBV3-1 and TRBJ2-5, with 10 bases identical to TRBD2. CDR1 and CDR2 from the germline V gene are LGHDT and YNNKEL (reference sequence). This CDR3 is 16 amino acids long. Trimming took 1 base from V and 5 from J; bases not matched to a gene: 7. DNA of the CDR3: TGTGCCAGCAGCCAAGGGAAGCGGGAGGGAAGGGAGACCCAGTACTTC. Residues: CASSQGKREGRETQYF.

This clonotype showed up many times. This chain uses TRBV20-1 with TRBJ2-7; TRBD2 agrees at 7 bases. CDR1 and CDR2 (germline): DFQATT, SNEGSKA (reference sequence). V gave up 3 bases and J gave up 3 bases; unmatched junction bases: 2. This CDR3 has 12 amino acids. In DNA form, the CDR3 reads TGCAGTGCTAGCGGGGACTACTACGAGCAGTACTTC. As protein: CSASGDYYEQYF.

This CDR3 is CASSLVNTDTQYF. The DNA for the CDR3 is TGTGCCAGCAGCTTGGTAAACACAGATACGCAGTATTTT. V and J are TRBV7-2 and TRBJ2-3; no clear D gene. The CDR3 consists of 13 residues. V lost 3 bases to trimming and J lost 2 bases, with 6 bases between them. From germline, CDR1 is SGHTA and CDR2 FQGNSA.

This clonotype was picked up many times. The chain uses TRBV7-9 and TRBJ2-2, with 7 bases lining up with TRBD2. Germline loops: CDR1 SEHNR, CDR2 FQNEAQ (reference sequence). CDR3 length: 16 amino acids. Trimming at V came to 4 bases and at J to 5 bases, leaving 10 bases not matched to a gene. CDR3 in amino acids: CASSSQLGGRTGELFF. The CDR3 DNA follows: TGTGCCAGCAGCTCTCAGTTAGGCGGGAGAACCGGGGAGCTGTTTTTT. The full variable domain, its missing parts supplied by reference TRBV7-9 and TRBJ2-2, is DTGVSQNPRHKITKRGQNVTFRCDPISEHNRLYWYRQTLGQGPEFLTYFQNEAQLEKSRLLSDRFSAERPKGSFSTLEIQRTEQGDSAMYLCASSSQLGGRTGELFFGEGSRLTVL.

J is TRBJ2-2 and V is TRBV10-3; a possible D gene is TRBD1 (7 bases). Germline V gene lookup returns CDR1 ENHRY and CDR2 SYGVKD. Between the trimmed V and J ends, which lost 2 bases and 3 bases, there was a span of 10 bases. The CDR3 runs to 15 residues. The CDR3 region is CAISEIRGDTGELFF. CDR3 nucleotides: TGTGCCATCAGTGAGATCAGGGGGGACACCGGGGAGCTGTTTTTT.

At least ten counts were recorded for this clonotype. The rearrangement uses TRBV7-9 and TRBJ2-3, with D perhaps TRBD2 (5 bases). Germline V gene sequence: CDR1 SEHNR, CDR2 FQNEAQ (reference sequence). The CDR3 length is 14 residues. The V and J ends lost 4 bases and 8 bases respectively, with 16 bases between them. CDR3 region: CASSYTMDSTTQYF. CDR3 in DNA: TGTGCCAGCAGCTACACGATGGACTCTACTACGCAGTATTTT.

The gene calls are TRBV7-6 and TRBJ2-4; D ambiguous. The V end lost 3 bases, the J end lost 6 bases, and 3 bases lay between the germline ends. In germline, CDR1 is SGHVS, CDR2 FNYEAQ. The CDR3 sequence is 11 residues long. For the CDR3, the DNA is TGTGCCAGCAGCTTCTCAAACATTCAGTACTTC. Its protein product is CASSFSNIQYF.

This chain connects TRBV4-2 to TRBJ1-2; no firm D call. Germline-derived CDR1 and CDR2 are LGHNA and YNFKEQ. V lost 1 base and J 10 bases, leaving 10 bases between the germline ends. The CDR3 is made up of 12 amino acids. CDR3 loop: CASSQGDLTYTF. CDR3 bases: TGTGCCAGCAGCCAAGGGGATTTAACCTACACCTTC.

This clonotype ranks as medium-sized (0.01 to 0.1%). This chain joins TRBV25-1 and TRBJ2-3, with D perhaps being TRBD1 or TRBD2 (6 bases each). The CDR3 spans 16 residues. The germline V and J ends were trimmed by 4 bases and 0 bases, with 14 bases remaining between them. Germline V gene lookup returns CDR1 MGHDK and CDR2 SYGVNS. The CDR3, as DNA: TGTGCCAGCAGTGTGACAGGTCGGGGGAGCACAGATACGCAGTATTTT. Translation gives CASSVTGRGSTDTQYF.

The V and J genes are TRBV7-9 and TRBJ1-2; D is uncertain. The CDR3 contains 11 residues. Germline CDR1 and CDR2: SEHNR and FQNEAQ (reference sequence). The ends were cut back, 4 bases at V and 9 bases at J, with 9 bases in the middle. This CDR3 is CASSSRNSYTF. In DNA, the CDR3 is TGTGCCAGCAGCTCCCGAAATAGCTACACCTTC.

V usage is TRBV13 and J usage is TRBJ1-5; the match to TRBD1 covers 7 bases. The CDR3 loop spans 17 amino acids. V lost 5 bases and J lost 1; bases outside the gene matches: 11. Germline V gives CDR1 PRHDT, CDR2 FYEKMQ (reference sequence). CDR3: CASSRNSDRESNQPQHF. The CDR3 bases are TGTGCCAGCAGCCGGAATAGTGACAGGGAGAGCAATCAGCCCCAGCATTTT.

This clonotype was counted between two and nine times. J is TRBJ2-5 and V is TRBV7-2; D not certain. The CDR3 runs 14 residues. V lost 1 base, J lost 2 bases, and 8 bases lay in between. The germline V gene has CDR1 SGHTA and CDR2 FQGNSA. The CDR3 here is CASSLGKKQETQYF. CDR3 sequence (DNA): TGTGCCAGCAGCTTAGGGAAAAAACAAGAGACCCAGTACTTC.

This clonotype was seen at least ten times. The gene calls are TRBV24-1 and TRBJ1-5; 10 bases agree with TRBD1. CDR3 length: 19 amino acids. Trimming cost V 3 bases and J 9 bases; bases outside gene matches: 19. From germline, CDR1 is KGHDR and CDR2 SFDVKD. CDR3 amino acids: CATSDRPRQTGGSLRPQHF. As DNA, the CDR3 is TGTGCCACCAGTGATAGACCGAGACAGACAGGGGGCTCCCTACGGCCCCAGCATTTT.